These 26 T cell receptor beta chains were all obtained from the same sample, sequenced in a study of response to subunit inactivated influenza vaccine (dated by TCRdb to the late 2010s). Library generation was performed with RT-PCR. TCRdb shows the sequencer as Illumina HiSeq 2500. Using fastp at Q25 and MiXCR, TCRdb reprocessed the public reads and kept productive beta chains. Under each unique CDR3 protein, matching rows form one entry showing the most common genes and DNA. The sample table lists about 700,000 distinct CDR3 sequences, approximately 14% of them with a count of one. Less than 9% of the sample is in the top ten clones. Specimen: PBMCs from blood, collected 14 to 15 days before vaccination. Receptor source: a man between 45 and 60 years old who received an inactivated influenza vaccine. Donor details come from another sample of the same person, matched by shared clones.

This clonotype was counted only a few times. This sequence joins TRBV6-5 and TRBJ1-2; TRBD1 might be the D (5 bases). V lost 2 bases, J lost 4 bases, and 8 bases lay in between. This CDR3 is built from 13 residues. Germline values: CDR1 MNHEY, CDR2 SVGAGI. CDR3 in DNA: TGTGCCAGCAGTTACAAAGGGGCCTATGGCTACACCTTC. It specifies CASSYKGAYGYTF.

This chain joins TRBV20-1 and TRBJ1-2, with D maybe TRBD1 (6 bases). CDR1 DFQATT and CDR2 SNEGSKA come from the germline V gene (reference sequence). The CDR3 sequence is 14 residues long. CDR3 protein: CRTTPGGGFYGYTF. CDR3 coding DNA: TGCAGAACAACCCCTGGCGGGGGCTTCTATGGCTACACCTTC.

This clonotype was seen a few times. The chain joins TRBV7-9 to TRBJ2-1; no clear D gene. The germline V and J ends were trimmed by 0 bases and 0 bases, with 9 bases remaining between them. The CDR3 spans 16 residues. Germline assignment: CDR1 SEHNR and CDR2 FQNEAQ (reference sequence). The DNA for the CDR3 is TGTGCCAGCAGCTTAGCCGGTCTTTCCTCCTACAATGAGCAGTTCTTC. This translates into CASSLAGLSSYNEQFF.

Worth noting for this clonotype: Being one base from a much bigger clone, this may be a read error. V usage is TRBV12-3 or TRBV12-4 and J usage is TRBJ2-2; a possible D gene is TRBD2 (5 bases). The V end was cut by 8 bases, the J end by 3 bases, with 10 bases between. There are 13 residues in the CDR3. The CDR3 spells CASGRTYTGELFF. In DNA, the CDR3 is TGTGCCAGCGGCAGGACTTACACCGGGGAGCTGTTTTTT.

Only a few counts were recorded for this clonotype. CDR3 DNA sequence: TGCGCCAGCAGCCCACAAATGGGTGGCGGGGAGCTGTTTTTT. Its translation is CASSPQMGGGELFF. The chain has TRBV4-3 and TRBJ2-2; no clear D. CDR3 length equals 14 residues. V lost 4 bases, J lost 7 bases, and 13 bases lay in between. Germline CDR1 is LGHNA and CDR2 is YSLEER.

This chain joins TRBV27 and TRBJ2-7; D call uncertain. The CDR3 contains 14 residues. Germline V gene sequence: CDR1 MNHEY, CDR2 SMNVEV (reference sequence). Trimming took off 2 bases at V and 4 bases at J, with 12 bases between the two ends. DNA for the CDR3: TGTGCCAGCAGTTTAAGGGTCGACGGTTACGAGCAGTACTTC. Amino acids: CASSLRVDGYEQYF.

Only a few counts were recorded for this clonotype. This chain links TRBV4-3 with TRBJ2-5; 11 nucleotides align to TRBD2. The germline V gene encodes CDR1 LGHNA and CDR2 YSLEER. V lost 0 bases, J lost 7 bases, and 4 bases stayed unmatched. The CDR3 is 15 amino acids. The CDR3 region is CASSQDIAGGRTQYF. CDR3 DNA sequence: TGCGCCAGCAGCCAAGATATAGCGGGGGGGCGGACCCAGTACTTC.

In nucleotides, the CDR3 is TGTGCCAGCTCACTCATCCCTGGGACAGCAGGTTACGAGCAGTACTTC. Translated, it gives CASSLIPGTAGYEQYF. V usage is TRBV18 and J usage is TRBJ2-7; 7 nucleotides line up with TRBD1. Germline values: CDR1 KGHSH, CDR2 LQKENI. CDR3 length: 16 amino acids. The J segment lost 4 bases and the V segment lost 4 bases, leaving 13 bases of the junction unmatched.

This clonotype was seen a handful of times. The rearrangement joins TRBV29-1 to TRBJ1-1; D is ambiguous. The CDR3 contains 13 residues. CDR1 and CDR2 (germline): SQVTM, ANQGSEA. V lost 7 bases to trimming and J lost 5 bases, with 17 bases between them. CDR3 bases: TGCAGCGGCTGGGGTTCCCAGGAAACTGAAGCTTTCTTT. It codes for CSGWGSQETEAFF.

CDR3 DNA: TGTGCCAGCAGCGTAGAGGTTAACTCCTACAATGAGCAGTTCTTC. Its protein is CASSVEVNSYNEQFF. J is TRBJ2-1 and V is TRBV9, with D unresolved. Germline CDR1 SGDLS, CDR2 YYNGEE. This CDR3 contains 15 residues. V lost 0 bases to trimming and J lost 0 bases, with 7 bases between them. Drawing the rest from reference TRBV9 and TRBJ2-1, the complete variable domain is DSGVTQTPKHLITATGQRVTLRCSPRSGDLSVYWYQQSLDQGLQFLIQYYNGEERAKGNILERFSAQQFPDLHSELNLSSLELGDSALYFCASSVEVNSYNEQFFGPGTRLTVL.

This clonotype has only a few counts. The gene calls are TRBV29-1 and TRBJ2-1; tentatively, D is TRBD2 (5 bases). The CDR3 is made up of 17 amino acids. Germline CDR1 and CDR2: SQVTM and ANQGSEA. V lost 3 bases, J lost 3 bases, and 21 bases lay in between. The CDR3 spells CSVDRTTPGSHYNEQFF. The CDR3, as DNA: TGCAGCGTTGATCGAACCACCCCGGGGTCCCACTACAATGAGCAGTTCTTC.

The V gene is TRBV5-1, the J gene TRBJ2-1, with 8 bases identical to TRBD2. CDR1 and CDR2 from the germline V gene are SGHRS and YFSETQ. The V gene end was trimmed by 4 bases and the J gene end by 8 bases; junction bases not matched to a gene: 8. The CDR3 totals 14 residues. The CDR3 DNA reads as TGCGCCAGCAGCCGCGGGGCGGGGGGCGATGAGCAGTTCTTC. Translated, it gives CASSRGAGGDEQFF.

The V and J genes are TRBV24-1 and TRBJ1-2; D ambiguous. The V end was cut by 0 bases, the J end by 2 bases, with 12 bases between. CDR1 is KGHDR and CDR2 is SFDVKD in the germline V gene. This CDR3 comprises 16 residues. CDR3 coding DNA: TGTGCCACCAGTGATTTGTCCATCTATACAAACTATGGCTACACCTTC. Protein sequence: CATSDLSIYTNYGYTF.

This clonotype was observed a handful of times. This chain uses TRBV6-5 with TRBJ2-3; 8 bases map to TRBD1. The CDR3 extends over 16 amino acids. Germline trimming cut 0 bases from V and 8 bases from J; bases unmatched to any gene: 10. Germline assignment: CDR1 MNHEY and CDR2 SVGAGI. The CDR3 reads CASSYSSQGAKGTQYF. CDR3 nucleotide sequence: TGTGCCAGCAGTTACTCGAGTCAGGGGGCTAAGGGTACGCAGTATTTT.

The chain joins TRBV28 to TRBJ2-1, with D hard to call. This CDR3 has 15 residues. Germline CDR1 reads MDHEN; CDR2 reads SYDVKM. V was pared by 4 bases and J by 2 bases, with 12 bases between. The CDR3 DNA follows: TGTGCCAGCAGTTCTGGCAGGTGGACCTACAATGAGCAGTTCTTC. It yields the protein CASSSGRWTYNEQFF.

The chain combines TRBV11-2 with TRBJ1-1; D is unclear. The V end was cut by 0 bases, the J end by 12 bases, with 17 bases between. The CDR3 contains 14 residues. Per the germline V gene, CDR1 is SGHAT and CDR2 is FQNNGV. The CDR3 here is CASSLDLGSYGTFF. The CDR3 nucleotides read TGTGCCAGCAGCTTAGATCTTGGCTCCTACGGAACTTTCTTT. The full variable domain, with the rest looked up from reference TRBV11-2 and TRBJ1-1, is EAGVAQSPRYKIIEKRQSVAFWCNPISGHATLYWYQQILGQGPKLLIQFQNNGVVDDSQLPKDRFSAERLKGVDSTLKIQPAKLEDSAVYLCASSLDLGSYGTFFGQGTRLTVV.

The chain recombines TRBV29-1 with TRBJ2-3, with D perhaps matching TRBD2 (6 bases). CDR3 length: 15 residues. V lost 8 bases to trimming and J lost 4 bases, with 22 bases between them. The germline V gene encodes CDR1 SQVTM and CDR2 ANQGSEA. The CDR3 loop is CSLARRGNQADTQYF. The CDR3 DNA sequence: TGCAGCCTGGCACGGCGGGGAAACCAGGCAGATACGCAGTATTTT.

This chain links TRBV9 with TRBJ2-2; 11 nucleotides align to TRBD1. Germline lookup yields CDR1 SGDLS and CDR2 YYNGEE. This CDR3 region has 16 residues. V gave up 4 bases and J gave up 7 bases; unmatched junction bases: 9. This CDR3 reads CASSRRRTGGDGELFF. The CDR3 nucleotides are TGTGCCAGCAGCAGAAGACGGACAGGGGGCGACGGGGAGCTGTTTTTT.

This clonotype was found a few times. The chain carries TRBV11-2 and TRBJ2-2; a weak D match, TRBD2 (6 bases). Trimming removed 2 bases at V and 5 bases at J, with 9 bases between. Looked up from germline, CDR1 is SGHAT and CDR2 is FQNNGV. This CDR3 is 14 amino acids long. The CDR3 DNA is TGTGCCAGCAGCTTAATTGCGGGGACCGGGGAGCTGTTTTTT. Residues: CASSLIAGTGELFF. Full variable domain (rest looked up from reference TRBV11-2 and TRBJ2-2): EAGVAQSPRYKIIEKRQSVAFWCNPISGHATLYWYQQILGQGPKLLIQFQNNGVVDDSQLPKDRFSAERLKGVDSTLKIQPAKLEDSAVYLCASSLIAGTGELFFGEGSRLTVL.

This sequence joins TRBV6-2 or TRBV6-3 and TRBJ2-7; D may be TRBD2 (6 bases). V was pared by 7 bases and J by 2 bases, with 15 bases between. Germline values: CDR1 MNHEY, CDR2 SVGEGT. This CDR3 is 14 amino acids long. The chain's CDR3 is CASTRGGRTYEQYF. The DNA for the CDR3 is TGTGCCAGCACTCGTGGGGGGAGAACCTACGAGCAGTACTTC.

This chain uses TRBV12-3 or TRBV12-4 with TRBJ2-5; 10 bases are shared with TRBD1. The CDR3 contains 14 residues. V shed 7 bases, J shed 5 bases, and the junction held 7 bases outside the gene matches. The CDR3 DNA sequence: TGTGCCAGCATTACCGGACAGGGGGACGAGACCCAGTACTTC. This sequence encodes CASITGQGDETQYF.

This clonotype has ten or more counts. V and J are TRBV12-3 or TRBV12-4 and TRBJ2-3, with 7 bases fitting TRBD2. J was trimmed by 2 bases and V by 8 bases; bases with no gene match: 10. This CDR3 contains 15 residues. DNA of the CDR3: TGTGCCAGCGGTCCAGCGGGGCTCTACACAGATACGCAGTATTTT. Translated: CASGPAGLYTDTQYF.

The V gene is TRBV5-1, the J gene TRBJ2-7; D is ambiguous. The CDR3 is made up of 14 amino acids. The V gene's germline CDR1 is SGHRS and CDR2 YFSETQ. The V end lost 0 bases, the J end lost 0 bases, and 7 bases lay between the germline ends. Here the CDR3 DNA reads TGCGCCAGCAGCTTGGATCAGGTCTCCTACGAGCAGTACTTC. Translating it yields CASSLDQVSYEQYF.

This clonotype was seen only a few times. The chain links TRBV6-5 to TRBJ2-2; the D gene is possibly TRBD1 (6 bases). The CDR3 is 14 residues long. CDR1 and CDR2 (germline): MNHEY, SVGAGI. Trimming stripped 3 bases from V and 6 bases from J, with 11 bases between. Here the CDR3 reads CASSYQGLAGELFF. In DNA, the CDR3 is TGTGCCAGCAGTTATCAGGGGTTGGCCGGGGAGCTGTTTTTT.

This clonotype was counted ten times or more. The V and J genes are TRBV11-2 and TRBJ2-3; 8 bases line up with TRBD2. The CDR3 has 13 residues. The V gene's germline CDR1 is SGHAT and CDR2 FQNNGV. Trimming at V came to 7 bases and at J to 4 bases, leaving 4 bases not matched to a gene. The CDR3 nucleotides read TGTGCCAGCAACCGGGGGGGGGCAGATACGCAGTATTTT. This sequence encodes CASNRGGADTQYF.

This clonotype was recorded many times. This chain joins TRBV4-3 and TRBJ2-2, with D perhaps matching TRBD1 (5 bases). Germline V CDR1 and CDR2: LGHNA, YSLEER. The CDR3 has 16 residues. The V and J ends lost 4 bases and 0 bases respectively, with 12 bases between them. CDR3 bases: TGCGCCAGCAGCCTGTACAGGCCCCCGAACACCGGGGAGCTGTTTTTT. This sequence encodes CASSLYRPPNTGELFF.